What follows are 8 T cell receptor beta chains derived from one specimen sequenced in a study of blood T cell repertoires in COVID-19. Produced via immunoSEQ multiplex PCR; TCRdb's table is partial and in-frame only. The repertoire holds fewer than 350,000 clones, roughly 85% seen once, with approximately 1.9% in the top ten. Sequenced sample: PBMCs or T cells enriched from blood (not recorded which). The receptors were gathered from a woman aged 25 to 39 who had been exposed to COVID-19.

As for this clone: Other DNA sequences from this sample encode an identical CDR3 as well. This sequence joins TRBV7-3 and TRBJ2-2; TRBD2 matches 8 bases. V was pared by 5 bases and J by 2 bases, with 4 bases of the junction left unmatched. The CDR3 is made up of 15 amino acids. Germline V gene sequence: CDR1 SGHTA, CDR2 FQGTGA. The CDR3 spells CASSPAGGNTGELFF. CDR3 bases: TGTGCCAGCAGCCCGGCGGGGGGCAACACCGGGGAGCTGTTTTTT.

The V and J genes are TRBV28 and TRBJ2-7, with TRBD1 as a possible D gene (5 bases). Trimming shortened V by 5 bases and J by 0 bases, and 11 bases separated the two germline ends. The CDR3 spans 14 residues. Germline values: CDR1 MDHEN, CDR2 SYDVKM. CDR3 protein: CASSSRTHSYEQYF. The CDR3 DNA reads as TGTGCCAGCAGTAGTCGGACACACTCCTACGAGCAGTACTTC.

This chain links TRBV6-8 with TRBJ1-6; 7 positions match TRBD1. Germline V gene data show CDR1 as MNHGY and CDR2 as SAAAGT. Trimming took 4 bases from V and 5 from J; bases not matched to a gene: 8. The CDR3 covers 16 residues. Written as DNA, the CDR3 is TGTGCCAGCAGTTCCCCCGGGACAGCGCATAATTCACCCCTCCACTTT. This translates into CASSSPGTAHNSPLHF.

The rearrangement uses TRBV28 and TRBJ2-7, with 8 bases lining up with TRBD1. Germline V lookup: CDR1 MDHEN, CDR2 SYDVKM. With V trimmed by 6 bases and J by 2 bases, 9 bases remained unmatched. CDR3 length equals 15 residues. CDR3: CASRAGEQGAYEQYF. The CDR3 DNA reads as TGTGCCAGCAGGGCAGGTGAACAGGGGGCCTACGAGCAGTACTTC. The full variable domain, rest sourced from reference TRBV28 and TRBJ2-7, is DVKVTQSSRYLVKRTGEKVFLECVQDMDHENMFWYRQDPGLGLRLIYFSYDVKMKEKGDIPEGYSVSREKKERFSLILESASTNQTSMYLCASRAGEQGAYEQYFGPGTRLTVT.

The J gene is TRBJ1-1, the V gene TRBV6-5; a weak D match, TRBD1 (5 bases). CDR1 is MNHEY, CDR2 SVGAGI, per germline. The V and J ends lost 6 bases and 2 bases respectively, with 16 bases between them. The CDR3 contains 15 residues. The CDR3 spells CASRETETLNTEAFF. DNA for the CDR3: TGTGCCAGCAGGGAGACAGAAACTTTAAACACTGAAGCTTTCTTT.

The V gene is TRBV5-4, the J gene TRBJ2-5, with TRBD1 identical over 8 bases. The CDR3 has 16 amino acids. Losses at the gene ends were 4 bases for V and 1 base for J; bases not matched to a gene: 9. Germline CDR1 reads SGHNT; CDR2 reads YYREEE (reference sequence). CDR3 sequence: CASSRGTGDLQETQYF. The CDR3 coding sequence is TGTGCCAGCAGCCGAGGGACAGGCGACCTCCAAGAGACCCAGTACTTC. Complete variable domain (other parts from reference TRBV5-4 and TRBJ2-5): ETGVTQSPTHLIKTRGQQVTLRCSSQSGHNTVSWYQQALGQGPQFIFQYYREEENGRGNFPPRFSGLQFPNYSSELNVNALELDDSALYLCASSRGTGDLQETQYFGPGTRLLVL.

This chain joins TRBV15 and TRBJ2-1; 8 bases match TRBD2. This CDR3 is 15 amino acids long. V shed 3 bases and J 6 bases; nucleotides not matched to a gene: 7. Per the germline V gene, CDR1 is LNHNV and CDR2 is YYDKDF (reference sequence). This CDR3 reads CATSRGAGAINEQFF. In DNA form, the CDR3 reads TGTGCCACCAGCAGGGGAGCGGGAGCTATCAATGAGCAGTTCTTC.

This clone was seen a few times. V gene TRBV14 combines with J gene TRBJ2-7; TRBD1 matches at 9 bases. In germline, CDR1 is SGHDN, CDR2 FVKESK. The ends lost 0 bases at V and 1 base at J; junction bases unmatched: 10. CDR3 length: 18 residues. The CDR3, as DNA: TGTGCCAGCAGCCAAGAGGCCCGGACAGGGGCCGTTTCCTACGAGCAGTACTTC. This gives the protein CASSQEARTGAVSYEQYF. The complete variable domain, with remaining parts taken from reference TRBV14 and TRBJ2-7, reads EAGVTQFPSHSVIEKGQTVTLRCDPISGHDNLYWYRRVMGKEIKFLLHFVKESKQDESGMPNNRFLAERTGGTYSTLKVQPAELEDSGVYFCASSQEARTGAVSYEQYFGPGTRLTVT.